Each of the 23 T cell receptor beta chains below was sequenced from the same sample in a study of PD-L1 blockade in urothelial cancer. The time point denotes: peripheral blood 6 weeks after treatment start. The assay was immunoSEQ multiplex PCR, and TCRdb's table has in-frame clones only and misses some. Among around 110,000 clones listed, about 91% were seen once. This sample comprised PBMCs, obtained around atezolizumab (anti-PD-L1) treatment. These receptors were obtained from a man between 60 and 75 years old with urothelial cancer.

J is TRBJ2-5 and V is TRBV7-9, with 8 bases aligning to TRBD2. The CDR3 spans 14 residues. In germline, CDR1 is SEHNR, CDR2 FQNEAQ (reference sequence). Trimming at V came to 4 bases and at J to 6 bases, leaving 7 bases not matched to a gene. The CDR3 sequence: CASSSLAGTKTQYF. DNA of the CDR3: TGTGCCAGCAGCTCATTAGCGGGGACGAAGACCCAGTACTTC. The full variable domain, in which reference TRBV7-9 and TRBJ2-5 provide the parts outside the CDR3, is DTGVSQNPRHKITKRGQNVTFRCDPISEHNRLYWYRQTLGQGPEFLTYFQNEAQLEKSRLLSDRFSAERPKGSFSTLEIQRTEQGDSAMYLCASSSLAGTKTQYFGPGTRLLVL.

This chain connects TRBV7-2 to TRBJ2-7, with 9 positions matching TRBD1. The CDR3 runs 16 residues. After removal of 7 bases from V and 3 bases from J, the junction contained 13 bases not matched to a gene. Germline values: CDR1 SGHTA, CDR2 FQGNSA. This CDR3 reads CASTLQPGQGGYEQYF. The CDR3 DNA follows: TGTGCCAGCACCCTACAACCGGGACAGGGTGGCTACGAGCAGTACTTC. The entire variable domain, with the rest obtained from reference TRBV7-2 and TRBJ2-7, is as follows: GAGVSQSPSNKVTEKGKDVELRCDPISGHTALYWYRQSLGQGLEFLIYFQGNSAPDKSGLPSDRFSAERTGGSVSTLTIQRTQQEDSAVYLCASTLQPGQGGYEQYFGPGTRLTVT.

The chain employs TRBV5-5 and TRBJ2-7; 7 bases align to TRBD1. In germline, CDR1 is SGHKS, CDR2 YYEKEE (reference sequence). V was clipped by 0 bases and J by 3 bases; unmatched bases: 12. This CDR3 is 17 amino acids long. The CDR3 bases are TGTGCCAGCAGCTTGGGGTTTCTACAGGGGCAAGGCTACGAGCAGTACTTC. As protein: CASSLGFLQGQGYEQYF.

The chain joins TRBV5-1 to TRBJ1-1; D might be TRBD1 (5 bases). Germline CDR1 is SGHRS and CDR2 is YFSETQ. Trimming took off 3 bases at V and 7 bases at J, with 13 bases between the two ends. The CDR3 totals 13 residues. The CDR3 spells CASSSGQANEAFF. For the CDR3, the DNA is TGCGCCAGCAGCTCCGGACAAGCTAATGAAGCTTTCTTT.

The V call is TRBV7-2, the J call TRBJ2-5; weak D call: TRBD2 (7 bases). Trimming took off 3 bases at V and 5 bases at J, with 13 bases between the two ends. There are 14 residues in the CDR3. Germline V lookup: CDR1 SGHTA, CDR2 FQGNSA. The CDR3 sequence: CASSLRGGMETQYF. In nucleotides, the CDR3 is TGTGCCAGCAGCTTGAGGGGGGGCATGGAGACCCAGTACTTC.

CDR3 residues: CASSLGSGAPETQYF. The CDR3 coding sequence is TGCGCCAGCAGCTTGGGGTCCGGTGCCCCGGAGACCCAGTACTTC. The rearrangement links TRBV5-1 to TRBJ2-5; no clear D gene. Germline V lookup: CDR1 SGHRS, CDR2 YFSETQ. Trimming cost V 0 bases and J 5 bases, with 14 bases left between them. The CDR3 is 15 amino acids.

The J gene is TRBJ2-7, the V gene TRBV7-2, with 9 bases lining up with TRBD2. The CDR3 extends over 15 amino acids. After removal of 5 bases from V and 4 bases from J, the junction contained 9 bases not matched to a gene. Germline loops: CDR1 SGHTA, CDR2 FQGNSA. The CDR3 nucleotides are TGTGCCAGCAGCCCCTCAAGGACTAGCGCGTACGAGCAGTACTTC. Residues: CASSPSRTSAYEQYF.

CDR3 sequence (DNA): TGCGCCAGCAGCTTGGGGCAGGGTACGAATGAGCAGTTCTTC. It is translated as CASSLGQGTNEQFF. The chain carries TRBV5-1 and TRBJ2-1, with D maybe TRBD1 (5 bases). The CDR3 totals 14 residues. From germline, CDR1 is SGHRS and CDR2 YFSETQ. The V gene lost 0 bases and the J gene lost 7 bases, with 11 bases spanning the gap.

V gene TRBV7-2 combines with J gene TRBJ2-1, with TRBD2 matching 8 bases. From germline, CDR1 is SGHTA and CDR2 FQGNSA. CDR3 length equals 15 residues. V lost 1 base, J lost 4 bases, and 3 bases stayed unmatched. In nucleotides, the CDR3 is TGTGCCAGCAGCTTAGACGGGGGGGCATACAATGAGCAGTTCTTC. It is translated as CASSLDGGAYNEQFF.

The V and J genes are TRBV4-1 and TRBJ1-1; possible D gene TRBD1, 5 bases. V was pared by 4 bases and J by 4 bases, with 10 bases between. The CDR3 runs 13 residues. Germline CDR1 and CDR2: MGHRA and YSYEKL. CDR3 DNA sequence: TGCGCCAGCAGCCGGGTAGGGGCCACTGAAGCTTTCTTT. Translation: CASSRVGATEAFF.

This sequence joins TRBV5-1 and TRBJ1-2, with D maybe TRBD1 (6 bases). The germline gives CDR1 SGHRS, CDR2 YFSETQ. The CDR3 runs to 14 residues. V lost 5 bases to trimming and J lost 2 bases, with 13 bases between them. The chain's CDR3 is CASSPGHTNYGYTF. In DNA form, the CDR3 reads TGCGCCAGCAGTCCGGGACATACAAACTATGGCTACACCTTC. The variable domain in full, completed from reference TRBV5-1 and TRBJ1-2, reads KAGVTQTPRYLIKTRGQQVTLSCSPISGHRSVSWYQQTPGQGLQFLFEYFSETQRNKGNFPGRFSGRQFSNSRSEMNVSTLELGDSALYLCASSPGHTNYGYTFGSGTRLTVV.

This chain uses TRBV5-4 with TRBJ1-1; D unresolved. Trimming left V 2 bases short and J 6 bases short, with 11 bases between. The CDR3 has 13 residues. Germline V gene lookup returns CDR1 SGHNT and CDR2 YYREEE (reference sequence). The DNA of the CDR3 is TGTGCCAGCAGCTTCAACCTAGCCCCTGAAGCTTTCTTT. Encoded protein: CASSFNLAPEAFF.

This clone has a single count. The chain joins TRBV9 to TRBJ2-5; possibly TRBD2 for D (6 bases). This CDR3 region has 16 residues. CDR1 SGDLS and CDR2 YYNGEE come from the germline V gene. V dropped 1 base and J dropped 2 bases, with 15 bases sitting between them. DNA for the CDR3: TGTGCCAGCAGCGTATTGACGGGAGAAAAACAAGAGACCCAGTACTTC. Amino acids: CASSVLTGEKQETQYF.

The chain joins TRBV5-1 to TRBJ2-1, with D perhaps TRBD2 (6 bases). V was pared by 2 bases and J by 9 bases, with 9 bases between. Germline CDR1 is SGHRS and CDR2 is YFSETQ. This CDR3 is built from 12 residues. In DNA form, the CDR3 reads TGCGCCAGCAGCTTCCCGGAGGGTGAGCAGTTCTTC. Translated: CASSFPEGEQFF.

The V gene is TRBV27, the J gene TRBJ1-3; D not resolved. The CDR3 runs 15 residues. Germline loops: CDR1 MNHEY, CDR2 SMNVEV (reference sequence). Trimming shortened V by 6 bases and J by 0 bases, and 12 bases separated the two germline ends. The CDR3 nucleotides read TGTGCCAGCAGCCGGACTCCCAGCTCTGGAAACACCATATATTTT. This codes for CASSRTPSSGNTIYF.

This chain connects TRBV5-1 to TRBJ2-7; 9 nucleotides line up with TRBD1. The CDR3 totals 15 residues. The V gene end was trimmed by 3 bases and the J gene end by 4 bases; junction bases not matched to a gene: 8. Germline-derived CDR1 and CDR2 are SGHRS and YFSETQ. The CDR3, as DNA: TGCGCCAGCAGCTACACGACAGGGGGTGATTACGAGCAGTACTTC. Its translation: CASSYTTGGDYEQYF.

The V gene is TRBV9, the J gene TRBJ1-2; 11 nucleotides match TRBD1. The ends lost 6 bases at V and 4 bases at J; junction bases unmatched: 8. The CDR3 covers 15 residues. Germline V gene sequence: CDR1 SGDLS, CDR2 YYNGEE. CDR3 residues: CASTPMDRGLYGYTF. The CDR3 region has the DNA TGTGCCAGCACCCCCATGGACAGGGGGCTCTATGGCTACACCTTC.

J is TRBJ2-5 and V is TRBV25-1, with 12 bases that match TRBD2. The CDR3 is 15 amino acids. Germline values: CDR1 MGHDK, CDR2 SYGVNS. V shed 5 bases and J 5 bases; nucleotides not matched to a gene: 6. Here the CDR3 DNA reads TGTGCCAGCAGTCGCGGACTAGCGGGGTTCGAGACCCAGTACTTC. This gives the protein CASSRGLAGFETQYF.

CDR3 bases: TGTGCCAGCAGGCAGTCAGGGAACTATGGCTACACCTTC. Translating gives CASRQSGNYGYTF. V and J are TRBV7-8 and TRBJ1-2; tentatively, D is TRBD1 (5 bases). This CDR3 contains 13 residues. In germline, CDR1 is SGHVS, CDR2 FQNEAQ. V was pared by 6 bases and J by 2 bases, with 10 bases between.

The chain employs TRBV5-8 and TRBJ2-7; 10 nucleotides align to TRBD1. V shed 9 bases, J shed 3 bases, and the junction held 3 bases outside the gene matches. Germline V CDR1 and CDR2: SGHTS, YDEGEE. The CDR3 consists of 12 residues. In DNA form, the CDR3 reads TGTGCCACAGGGACAGGGGTCTACGAGCAGTACTTC. Protein product: CATGTGVYEQYF.

The chain uses TRBV25-1 and TRBJ1-1, with 8 bases aligning to TRBD1. The germline V gene has CDR1 MGHDK and CDR2 SYGVNS. This CDR3 has 13 residues. The trim removed 5 bases at V and 4 bases at J, leaving 3 bases unmatched. The CDR3 coding sequence is TGTGCCAGCAGTCAGGGGGCGCGCACTGAAGCTTTCTTT. Translated, it gives CASSQGARTEAFF. Full variable domain (rest looked up from reference TRBV25-1 and TRBJ1-1): EADIYQTPRYLVIGTGKKITLECSQTMGHDKMYWYQQDPGMELHLIHYSYGVNSTEKGDLSSESTVSRIRTEHFPLTLESARPSHTSQYLCASSQGARTEAFFGQGTRLTVV.

The V call is TRBV4-1, the J call TRBJ1-4; D is unclear. Trimming pared 1 base from V and 8 bases from J, leaving 5 bases between. Germline CDR1 MGHRA, CDR2 YSYEKL. The CDR3 totals 12 residues. CDR3 region: CASSQVLEKLFF. The DNA for the CDR3 is TGCGCCAGCAGCCAAGTCTTAGAAAAACTGTTTTTT.

This clone turned up a few times. This chain uses TRBV7-3 with TRBJ2-2, with D tentatively TRBD2 (6 bases). Between the trimmed V and J ends, which lost 0 bases and 1 base, there was a span of 6 bases. The CDR3 is 15 residues long. Germline V gene data show CDR1 as SGHTA and CDR2 as FQGTGA. The CDR3: CASSLTGGNTGELFF. The CDR3 DNA is TGTGCCAGCAGCTTAACGGGGGGGAACACCGGGGAGCTGTTTTTT.